This record concerns one T cell receptor (beta chain) sequence. What it recognizes is unknown. Relative to the germline gene, one junction end is altered; a read error may explain this. Primers used in a second PCR of roughly 7 to 12 cycles were a sample-barcoded 5' primer and a J-beta primer mix. MiXCR was run by TCRdb on the 5' RACE reads, yielding one entry per CDR3 protein. The sample has 1,800,000 or so distinct CDR3 sequences, about 39% seen once; the top ten hold under 25%. Extraction yielded at least 5 micrograms of total RNA per sample. The source of the sample is a study of blood T cells in healthy people across ages. Overall study results and limits: It was the long-lived donors that had more naive CD4+ cells and higher diversity than aged donors.

The germline V gene has CDR1 MNHNY and CDR2 SVGAGI (reference sequence). The CDR3 spans 16 residues. The source of this sequence is a human donor in good health. The specimen was blood. The chain combines TRBV6-6 with TRBJ1-2; tentatively, D is TRBD1 (5 bases). CDR3 DNA sequence: TGTGCCGGCAGTTACTCAGGAGAAGGGGAGGCCTATGGCTACACCTTC. Translation gives CAGSYSGEGEAYGYTF.